This T cell receptor (beta chain) originates from a study of T cells in Graves' hyperthyroidism and ophthalmopathy. This clonotype was detected ten times or more. The investigators amplified TCR beta CDR3 regions from RNA transcripts. TCR CDR3 underwent first-round RT-PCR with the HTBI primer set. TCRdb ran MiXCR on the multiplex PCR reads and lists one entry per CDR3 protein. The table records around 300,000 distinct CDR3 sequences, more than 10% of them present only once. The CDR3 is made up of 13 amino acids. The germline CDR1 and CDR2 sequences are MDHEN and SYDVKM. Deletions cut 5 bases from V and 1 base from J, with 8 bases between.

The source material was blood. The sequence was collected from a woman aged 30 to 39 with Graves' hyperthyroidism that later progressed to Graves' ophthalmopathy. The chain joins TRBV28 to TRBJ1-2; perhaps TRBD1 as D (6 bases). The CDR3 is CASSTGNNYGYTF. The DNA for the CDR3 is TGTGCCAGCAGTACAGGGAATAACTATGGCTACACCTTC.